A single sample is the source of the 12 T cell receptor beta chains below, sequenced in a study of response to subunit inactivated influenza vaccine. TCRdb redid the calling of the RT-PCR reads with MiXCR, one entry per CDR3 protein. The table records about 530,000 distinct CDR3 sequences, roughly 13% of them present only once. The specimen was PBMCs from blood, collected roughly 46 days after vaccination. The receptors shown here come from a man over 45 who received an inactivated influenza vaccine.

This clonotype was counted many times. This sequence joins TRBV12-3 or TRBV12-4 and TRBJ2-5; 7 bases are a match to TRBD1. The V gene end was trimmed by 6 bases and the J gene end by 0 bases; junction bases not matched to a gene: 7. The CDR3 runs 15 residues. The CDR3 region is CASRPYGTDQETQYF. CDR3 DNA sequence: TGTGCCAGCAGGCCCTACGGGACAGACCAAGAGACCCAGTACTTC.

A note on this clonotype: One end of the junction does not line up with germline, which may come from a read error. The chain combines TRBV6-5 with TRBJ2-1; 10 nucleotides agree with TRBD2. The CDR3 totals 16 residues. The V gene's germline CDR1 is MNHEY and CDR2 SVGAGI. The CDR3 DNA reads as TGTGCCATCAGTTACCACGGTCTAGCGGGGGTCAATGAGCAGTTCTTC. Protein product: CAISYHGLAGVNEQFF.

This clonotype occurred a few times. The CDR3 here is CASSYLNLQGARYGYTF. CDR3 in DNA: TGTGCCAGCAGTTACCTGAACCTCCAGGGGGCGAGGTATGGCTACACCTTC. V usage is TRBV6-5 and J usage is TRBJ1-2; 8 bases are shared with TRBD1. The V and J ends lost 2 bases and 5 bases, in that order; junction bases with no gene match: 13. Per germline, CDR1 MNHEY and CDR2 SVGAGI. The length of the CDR3 is 17 residues.

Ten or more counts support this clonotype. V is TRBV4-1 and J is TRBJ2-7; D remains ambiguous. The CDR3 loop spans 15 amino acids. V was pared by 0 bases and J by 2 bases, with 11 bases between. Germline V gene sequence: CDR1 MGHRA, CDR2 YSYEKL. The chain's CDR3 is CASSQDVPYTYEQYF. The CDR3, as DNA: TGCGCCAGCAGCCAAGATGTACCGTATACCTACGAGCAGTACTTC.

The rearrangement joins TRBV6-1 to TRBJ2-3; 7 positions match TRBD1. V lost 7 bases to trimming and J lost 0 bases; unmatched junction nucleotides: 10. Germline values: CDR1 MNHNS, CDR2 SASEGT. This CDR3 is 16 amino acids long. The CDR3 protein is CASTLLGTASTDTQYF. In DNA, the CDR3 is TGTGCCAGCACACTCCTCGGGACAGCTAGCACAGATACGCAGTATTTT.

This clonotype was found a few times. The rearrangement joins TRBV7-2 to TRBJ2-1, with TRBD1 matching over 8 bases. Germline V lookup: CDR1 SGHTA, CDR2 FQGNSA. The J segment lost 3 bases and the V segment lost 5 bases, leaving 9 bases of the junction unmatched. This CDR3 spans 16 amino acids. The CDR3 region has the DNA TGTGCCAGCAGCAAGCAGGGGGCCCTACTCTACAATGAGCAGTTCTTC. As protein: CASSKQGALLYNEQFF.

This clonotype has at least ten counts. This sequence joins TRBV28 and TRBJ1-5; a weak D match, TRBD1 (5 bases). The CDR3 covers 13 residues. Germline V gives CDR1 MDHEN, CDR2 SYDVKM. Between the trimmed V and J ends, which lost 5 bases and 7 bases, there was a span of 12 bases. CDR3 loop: CASSPGTRQPQHF. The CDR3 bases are TGTGCCAGCAGTCCCGGGACGAGACAGCCCCAGCATTTT.

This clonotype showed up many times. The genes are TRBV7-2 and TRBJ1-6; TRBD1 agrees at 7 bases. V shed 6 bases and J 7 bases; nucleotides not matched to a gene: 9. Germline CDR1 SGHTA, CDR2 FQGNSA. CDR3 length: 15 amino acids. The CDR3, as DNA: TGTGCCAGCAGTCAGACGGGACAGCTGAATTCACCCCTCCACTTT. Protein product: CASSQTGQLNSPLHF.

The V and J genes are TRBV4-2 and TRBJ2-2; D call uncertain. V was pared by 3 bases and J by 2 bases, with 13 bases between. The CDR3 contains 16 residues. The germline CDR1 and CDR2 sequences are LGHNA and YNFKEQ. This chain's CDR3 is CASSHHWAVNTGELFF. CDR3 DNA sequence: TGTGCCAGCAGCCACCATTGGGCGGTAAACACCGGGGAGCTGTTTTTT.

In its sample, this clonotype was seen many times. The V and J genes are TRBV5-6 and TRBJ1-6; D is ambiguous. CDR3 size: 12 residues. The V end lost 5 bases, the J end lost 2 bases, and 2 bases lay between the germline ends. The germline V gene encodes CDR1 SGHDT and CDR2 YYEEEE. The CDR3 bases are TGTGCCAGCAGGACCTATAATTCACCCCTCCACTTT. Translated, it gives CASRTYNSPLHF.

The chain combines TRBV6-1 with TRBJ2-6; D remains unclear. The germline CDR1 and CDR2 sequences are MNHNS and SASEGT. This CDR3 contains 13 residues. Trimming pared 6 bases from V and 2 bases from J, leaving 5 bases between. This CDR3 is CASREPGANVLTF. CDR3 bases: TGTGCCAGCAGGGAGCCTGGGGCCAACGTCCTGACTTTC.

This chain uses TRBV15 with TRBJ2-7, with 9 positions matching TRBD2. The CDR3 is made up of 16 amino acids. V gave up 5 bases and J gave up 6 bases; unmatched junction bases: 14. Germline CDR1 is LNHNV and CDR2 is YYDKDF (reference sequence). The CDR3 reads CATSVYVGREGREQYF. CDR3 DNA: TGTGCCACCAGCGTATATGTTGGGCGGGAGGGCCGCGAGCAGTACTTC.